A selection of T cell receptor beta chains follows, all from one sample in a study of T cell changes during pregnancy in multiple sclerosis. Generated by immunoSEQ multiplex PCR, the TCRdb table keeps only in-frame clones and is missing some. This sample carries about 57,000 clones, 91% of them seen once, and the ten largest clones take 3% to 4.5%. The sequences come from peripheral blood, collected after pregnancy. Every receptor here comes from a female donor in good health, enrolled as a control in a pregnancy study. Both conserved end residues are part of each CDR3.

V gene	CDR3 protein
TRBV9	CASSVGHDQPQHF
TRBV4-1	CASSPKGLAGGSADTQYF
TRBV6-1	CASRSGRQGGNEQFF
TRBV5-1	CASSLGVNEQFF
TRBV28	CASALSGANVLTF
TRBV27	CASRGQALNYGYTF
TRBV29-1	CSVDPGQGTEKLFF
TRBV7-2	CASSRDRAGGYTF
TRBV29-1	CSALGGRVPYEQYF
TRBV4-3	CASSQGPGTGAEKLFF
TRBV6-4	CASSANPRGTEAFF
TRBV12-5	CASGLALGVRNQPQHF
TRBV11-1	CASSLGGTGRAGANVLTF
TRBV27	CASSHRGEDTQYF
TRBV28	CASSSSGASTDTQYF
TRBV30	CAWSRTMNTEAFF
TRBV6-1	CASSDRADYNEQFF
TRBV6-5	CASSGTAPPYNEQFF
TRBV6-1	CASSAQGSQETQYF
TRBV7-9	CASSSLTGSYEQYF
TRBV28	CASLQGRGTNEKLFF
TRBV19	CASSIDRGTRNGYTF
TRBV25-1	CASSGVRGNTEAFF
TRBV2	CASTRSDSYEQYF
TRBV5-1	CASSLEQGAYEQYF
TRBV11-3	CASSFDRGQGEAFF
TRBV10-3	CAIRGSLEETQYF
TRBV11-2	CASSQSAVYEQYF
TRBV2	CASSFDRVGGTQYF
TRBV28	CASNKAQGVTEAFF
TRBV6-1	CASRFLAVSSYEQYF
TRBV15	CATTMQGWNTEAFF
TRBV7-9	CASSPSTGEKLFF
TRBV5-5	CASSLALAGGSHEQFF
TRBV9	CASSKGGDRGETQYF
TRBV10-3	CAITPDRGNEQFF
TRBV27	CASSLRGQGANSPLHF
TRBV5-1	CASIGVGAEAFF
TRBV7-2	CASSIGEETQYF
TRBV10-2	CASSPGTLYGYTF
TRBV7-2	CASSAMRGNQPQHF
TRBV7-9	CASSPRDRWNTEAFF
TRBV6-1	CASSGRQGTNTEAFF
TRBV19	CASSGLQFSDEQFF
TRBV19	CASSPDHRDTLYEQYF
TRBV14	CASSQEYWGGEIF
TRBV28	CASSLSGQGEETQYF
TRBV11-2	CASFYSGATDTQYF
TRBV28	CASSRQGATNEKLFF
TRBV9	CASSPSSSGGATDTQYF